These 20 T cell receptor beta chains share one sample of origin, sequenced in a study of T-cell memory formation after mild COVID-19. TCRdb analysed the 5' RACE reads with MiXCR anew, one entry per CDR3 protein. The repertoire holds about 210,000 distinct CDR3 sequences, with about 11% as singletons. Sequencing was done on a sample of PBMCs or a T cell subset sorted from them (not recorded which). The origin of the receptors is a young man who had mild COVID-19 (a few samples of this study predate the infection). Cell type and time point are not known.

The chain recombines TRBV12-3 or TRBV12-4 with TRBJ1-1; D remains ambiguous. The V and J ends lost 7 bases and 0 bases respectively, with 9 bases between them. The CDR3 is made up of 13 amino acids. This CDR3 is CASTWTVNTEAFF. In DNA, the CDR3 is TGTGCCAGCACCTGGACGGTGAACACTGAAGCTTTCTTT.

This clonotype was recorded once. The chain links TRBV19 to TRBJ1-5; D uncertain. Looked up from germline, CDR1 is LNHDA and CDR2 is SQIVND (reference sequence). The V end lost 3 bases, the J end lost 0 bases, and 18 bases lay between the germline ends. The CDR3 is made up of 18 amino acids. The CDR3 region has the DNA TGTGCCAGTAGTATGAGAGGGTCGTGGAGGGATAGCAATCAGCCCCAGCATTTT. Translation: CASSMRGSWRDSNQPQHF.

In its sample, this clonotype was seen a few times. Here the CDR3 reads CASMEVQGNQPQHF. The DNA of the CDR3 is TGTGCCAGCATGGAGGTTCAGGGGAATCAGCCCCAGCATTTT. V gene TRBV6-2 or TRBV6-3 combines with J gene TRBJ1-5; tentatively, D is TRBD1 (6 bases). This CDR3 spans 14 amino acids. Trimming removed 7 bases from V and 4 bases from J, with 14 bases in between. Per germline, CDR1 MNHEY and CDR2 SVGEGT.

This clonotype was counted ten times or more. The CDR3 DNA reads TGTGCCAGCAGCTCGATTTCCGGGACCTCCTACGAGCAGTACTTC. Translating gives CASSSISGTSYEQYF. The chain carries TRBV11-2 and TRBJ2-7, with D perhaps being TRBD1 or TRBD2 (5 bases each). Per the germline V gene, CDR1 is SGHAT and CDR2 is FQNNGV. V shed 4 bases and J shed 0 bases, with 13 bases lying between them. The CDR3 loop spans 15 amino acids.

This clonotype was seen repeatedly, ten times or more. The rearrangement links TRBV5-1 to TRBJ2-2, with D perhaps TRBD2 (5 bases). This CDR3 is built from 16 residues. CDR1 and CDR2 from the germline V gene are SGHRS and YFSETQ. The germline V and J ends were trimmed by 1 base and 4 bases, with 14 bases remaining between them. CDR3 DNA: TGCGCCAGCAGCTTGACCGGGAACCCGTCCACCGGGGAGCTGTTTTTT. Translating it yields CASSLTGNPSTGELFF.

This clonotype was detected a few times. The chain recombines TRBV7-9 with TRBJ1-1; no firm D call. The CDR3 spans 13 residues. Trimming stripped 2 bases from V and 1 base from J, with 5 bases between. Germline-derived CDR1 and CDR2 are SEHNR and FQNEAQ (reference sequence). CDR3 loop: CASSLMENTEAFF. The DNA for the CDR3 is TGTGCCAGCAGCTTAATGGAGAACACTGAAGCTTTCTTT.

This clonotype has just a few counts. This chain connects TRBV6-5 to TRBJ1-4; 7 positions agree with TRBD1. The CDR3 consists of 14 residues. CDR1 and CDR2 (germline): MNHEY, SVGAGI. After removal of 6 bases from V and 3 bases from J, the junction contained 4 bases not matched to a gene. The CDR3 coding sequence is TGTGCCAGCAGAGACAGGGACTCTAATGAAAAACTGTTTTTT. Protein: CASRDRDSNEKLFF.

This clonotype was detected a few times. The chain employs TRBV6-6 and TRBJ1-1, with no clear D. The CDR3 spans 13 residues. Germline V gene lookup returns CDR1 MNHNY and CDR2 SVGAGI (reference sequence). With 0 bases removed from V and 5 bases from J, the gap between germline ends came to 7 bases. Here the CDR3 reads CASSYSPGTEAFF. CDR3 DNA: TGTGCCAGCAGTTACTCCCCCGGTACTGAAGCTTTCTTT.

The chain employs TRBV12-3 or TRBV12-4 and TRBJ1-1, with 7 bases identical to TRBD1. There are 11 residues in the CDR3. V shed 6 bases, J shed 10 bases, and the junction held 5 bases outside the gene matches. The CDR3 sequence is CASRSQGGAFF. The CDR3 DNA reads TGTGCCAGCAGGTCCCAGGGGGGAGCTTTCTTT.

There are a few counts of this clonotype. The gene calls are TRBV19 and TRBJ1-1; D gene unclear. CDR1 and CDR2 from the germline V gene are LNHDA and SQIVND (reference sequence). This CDR3 comprises 14 residues. With 5 bases removed from V and 4 bases from J, the gap between germline ends came to 14 bases. This CDR3 is CASSVYSLGTEAFF. DNA of the CDR3: TGTGCCAGTAGTGTCTACTCGTTGGGCACTGAAGCTTTCTTT.

V and J are TRBV3-1 and TRBJ2-2, with 11 bases fitting TRBD2. Germline V lookup: CDR1 LGHDT, CDR2 YNNKEL (reference sequence). Germline trimming cut 6 bases from V and 7 bases from J; bases unmatched to any gene: 7. This CDR3 comprises 15 residues. CDR3 DNA: TGTGCCAGCAGTCGACTAGCGGGGTTCGACGGGGAGCTGTTTTTT. This translates into CASSRLAGFDGELFF. The variable domain in full, completed from reference TRBV3-1 and TRBJ2-2, reads DTAVSQTPKYLVTQMGNDKSIKCEQNLGHDTMYWYKQDSKKFLKIMFSYNNKELIINETVPNRFSPKSPDKAHLNLHINSLELGDSAVYFCASSRLAGFDGELFFGEGSRLTVL.

This clonotype occurred many times. The chain has TRBV13 and TRBJ2-1; 9 bases are shared with TRBD2. The trim removed 4 bases at V and 7 bases at J, leaving 11 bases unmatched. Germline CDR1 PRHDT, CDR2 FYEKMQ (reference sequence). This CDR3 is built from 16 residues. The CDR3 region is CASSSTGVAGENEQFF. CDR3 nucleotides: TGTGCCAGCAGCTCTACCGGGGTAGCGGGGGAAAATGAGCAGTTCTTC.

The J gene is TRBJ2-7, the V gene TRBV10-3, with D perhaps matching TRBD1 (6 bases). V gave up 3 bases and J gave up 4 bases, with 13 bases separating them. This CDR3 has 14 residues. Germline V CDR1 and CDR2: ENHRY, SYGVKD. DNA of the CDR3: TGTGCCATCAGTGAACCACAGGGCAAATACGAGCAGTACTTC. Its translation: CAISEPQGKYEQYF.

This clonotype was seen a few times. The V call is TRBV12-3 or TRBV12-4, the J call TRBJ2-5; unclear D gene. The CDR3 length is 11 residues. Trimming shortened V by 4 bases and J by 7 bases, and 7 bases separated the two germline ends. CDR3 in amino acids: CASSSIGTQYF. The CDR3, as DNA: TGTGCCAGCAGTTCTATCGGGACCCAGTACTTC.

This sequence joins TRBV5-1 and TRBJ2-1; 11 bases match TRBD2. The CDR3 extends over 16 amino acids. Germline-derived CDR1 and CDR2 are SGHRS and YFSETQ. V gave up 0 bases and J gave up 7 bases; unmatched junction bases: 6. The CDR3 spells CASSLAPSGGLNEQFF. CDR3 bases: TGCGCCAGCAGCTTGGCACCTAGCGGGGGGTTAAATGAGCAGTTCTTC.

This clonotype turned up a few times. The V gene is TRBV11-2, the J gene TRBJ2-3; D possibly matches TRBD1 or TRBD2 (6 bases each). The CDR3 consists of 16 residues. V gave up 3 bases and J gave up 1 base, with 14 bases separating them. CDR1 is SGHAT, CDR2 FQNNGV, per germline. The CDR3 DNA reads TGTGCCAGCAGCTTGGTGGGGGGCGGGGGCACAGATACGCAGTATTTT. Its protein is CASSLVGGGGTDTQYF.

The chain has TRBV13 and TRBJ1-1; TRBD1 is a possible D gene (6 bases). The V and J ends lost 5 bases and 0 bases respectively, with 13 bases between them. Germline V gives CDR1 PRHDT, CDR2 FYEKMQ (reference sequence). The CDR3 spans 15 residues. The chain's CDR3 is CASSEYGTLNTEAFF. Written as DNA, the CDR3 is TGTGCCAGCAGCGAATACGGGACACTGAACACTGAAGCTTTCTTT.

The chain is built from TRBV2 and TRBJ2-5; D tentatively fits TRBD1 or TRBD2 (6 bases each). CDR1 SNHLY and CDR2 FYNNEI come from the germline V gene. V was shortened by 2 bases and J by 5 bases, with 18 bases between the two germline ends. The CDR3 loop spans 16 amino acids. The CDR3 DNA follows: TGTGCCAGCAGTGAAATCCCCGGGGGCGCAGGGGAGACCCAGTACTTC. Protein: CASSEIPGGAGETQYF.

A few counts support this clonotype. The V gene is TRBV19, the J gene TRBJ1-5; D not resolved. CDR1 LNHDA and CDR2 SQIVND come from the germline V gene (reference sequence). This CDR3 has 12 residues. Trimming removed 6 bases at V and 5 bases at J, with 8 bases between. Here the CDR3 DNA reads TGTGCCAGTAGCGAAAGGTATCAGCCCCAGCATTTT. It is translated as CASSERYQPQHF.

The rearrangement links TRBV18 to TRBJ2-2; 8 bases line up with TRBD2. Trimming removed 0 bases from V and 5 bases from J; junction bases left unmatched: 5. Germline CDR1 reads KGHSH; CDR2 reads LQKENI. CDR3 length: 16 residues. The CDR3 sequence is CASSPPSQRGTGELFF. The CDR3 region has the DNA TGTGCCAGCTCACCACCATCCCAGCGGGGGACCGGGGAGCTGTTTTTT.